This T cell receptor (beta chain) derives from a study of Graves' ophthalmopathy and Graves' hyperthyroidism. CDR1 SNHLY and CDR2 FYNNEI come from the germline V gene. The CDR3 totals 15 residues. The V segment lost 8 bases and the J segment 8 bases; nucleotides outside the gene matches: 9. RNA transcripts provided the template for amplifying TCR beta CDR3 regions. Second-round multiplex PCR followed a first-round RT-PCR using HTBI primers. TCRdb redid the calling of the multiplex PCR reads with MiXCR, one entry per CDR3 protein. The sample contains approximately 380,000 distinct CDR3 sequences, around a fifth of which appear only once.

The chain is built from TRBV2 and TRBJ1-6, with 10 bases lining up with TRBD1. This sequence was found in a woman younger than 30 with stable Graves' hyperthyroidism. What was sequenced was peripheral blood. CDR3: CASSFTGTGDSPLHF. In DNA, the CDR3 is TGTGCCAGCTCCTTCACCGGGACAGGGGATTCACCCCTCCACTTT.